A single sample gave rise to the 2 T cell receptor beta chains below, sequenced in a study of blood T cells in healthy people across ages. The second PCR ran about 6 to 12 cycles with a sample-barcoded 5' primer and J-beta primers. TCRdb called the 5' RACE reads again in MiXCR, with one record for every CDR3 protein. The data contain roughly 800,000 distinct CDR3 sequences, roughly 50% of them singletons. Sequences were obtained from blood. The receptors come from an elderly man in good health.

On this clonotype: The germline gene is not matched at one end of the junction; a read error may be the cause. CDR3: CASRDVTGPAGYEQYF. The CDR3 DNA sequence: TGTGCCAGCAGGGACGTTACCGGGCCAGCGGGGTACGAACAGTACTTC. This rearrangement joins TRBV2 to TRBJ2-7, with 7 bases lining up with TRBD2. The length of the CDR3 is 16 residues. Germline CDR1 reads SNHLY; CDR2 reads FYNNEI.

On this clonotype: One end of the junction is discordant with germline, which a read error may explain. The CDR3: CAGSVDGGYTF. The CDR3 nucleotides are TGTGCCGGGAGTGTGGACGGTGGCTACACCTTC. The gene calls are TRBV30 and TRBJ1-2; D ambiguous. Germline V gene sequence: CDR1 GTSNPN, CDR2 SVGIG (reference sequence). CDR3 length: 11 residues.